These T cell receptor beta chains were read from a single sample in a study of T-cell memory formation after mild COVID-19. In TCRdb, the 5' RACE reads were re-called with MiXCR into one record per CDR3 protein. Of hundreds of thousands of distinct CDR3 sequences detected, about a sixth appear once; the ten largest clones hold about a fifth. Source material: PBMCs or a T cell subset sorted from them (not recorded which). The receptors were sampled from a man between 18 and 35 years old who had mild COVID-19 (a few samples of this study predate the infection). Cell type and time point are not known. CDR3s include the opening cysteine and the closing phenylalanine or tryptophan. D genes are given only for firm matches. A row's size may be missing; if present it is once, few, many or a size class.

cdr3_nt cdr3_aa d_call j_call v_call cdr3_length clone_size
TGTGCCAGCGTACTGAGCGGGACCCCCGGAGGGGAGCTGTTTTTT CASVLSGTPGGELFF TRBD2 TRBJ2-2 TRBV12-3/TRBV12-4 15 -
TGTGCCAGCAGCGTAGTGACCGAGAACACCGGGGAGCTGTTTTTT CASSVVTENTGELFF - TRBJ2-2 TRBV9 15 -
TGTGCCAGCAGCTACTATAGACAGGGAATAACTGAAGCTTTCTTT CASSYYRQGITEAFF TRBD1 TRBJ1-1 TRBV6-5 15 few
TGTGCCAGCAGTTTATACAGGGTATGGGAGAATGGCTACACCTTC CASSLYRVWENGYTF - TRBJ1-2 TRBV12-3/TRBV12-4 15 many
TGCAGTGCTAGAGTTGGAGGTAGCGGGGGAGTAGATACGCAGTATTTT CSARVGGSGGVDTQYF TRBD2 TRBJ2-3 TRBV20-1 16 many
TGTGCCAGCATCTCCCCCCGGCGCGGTGAAGCTTTCTTT CASISPRRGEAFF - TRBJ1-1 TRBV6-5 13 -
TGTGCCAGCAGCTTAACAAAGGGGCCTGGAAACACCATATATTTT CASSLTKGPGNTIYF - TRBJ1-3 TRBV7-3 15 few
TGCAGTGCCGGGACTAGCGGAGACTCTGAGCAGTTCTTC CSAGTSGDSEQFF TRBD2 TRBJ2-1 TRBV20-1 13 -
TGTGCCAGCCAAACAGGGGCGAACACCGGGGAGCTGTTTTTT CASQTGANTGELFF TRBD1 TRBJ2-2 TRBV7-3 14 -
TGTGCCAGCCCAAGATTGAAGACCCAGTACTTC CASPRLKTQYF - TRBJ2-5 TRBV6-2/TRBV6-3 11 -
TGTGCCAGCAGTCCGGGACTAGCGGGGGCCCAAGAGACCCAGTACTTC CASSPGLAGAQETQYF TRBD2 TRBJ2-5 TRBV12-3/TRBV12-4 16 -
TGTGCCATCAGGACAGGGGATGGGGTCACTGAAGCTTTCTTT CAIRTGDGVTEAFF TRBD1 TRBJ1-1 TRBV10-3 14 -
TGCGCCAGCAGCTTGGTTATGTTGTCCAGGAGCTCCTACAATGAGCAGTTCTTC CASSLVMLSRSSYNEQFF - TRBJ2-1 TRBV5-1 18 -
TGTGCCAGCAGTTTTATAGCCCGAGGACTAGCGGGGGGCGGTAATGAGCAGTTCTTC CASSFIARGLAGGGNEQFF TRBD2 TRBJ2-1 TRBV12-3/TRBV12-4 19 few
TGTGCCAGCTCACCACTGACAGTTACAGATACGCAGTATTTT CASSPLTVTDTQYF - TRBJ2-3 TRBV18 14 few
TGTGCCAGCAGCTTGGCGGAGGGCAGCACAGATACGCAGTATTTT CASSLAEGSTDTQYF - TRBJ2-3 TRBV5-4 15 -
TGTGCCAGCAGCGTAGGTCAGGGGACAGATACGCAGTATTTT CASSVGQGTDTQYF - TRBJ2-3 TRBV9 14 many
TGCAGTGCCTGGACAGGACGGGCTGGCTACACCTTC CSAWTGRAGYTF TRBD1 TRBJ1-2 TRBV20-1 12 -
TGTGCCAGCTCCCCAAGGGACAGACTCTTGAACACTGAAGCTTTCTTT CASSPRDRLLNTEAFF TRBD1 TRBJ1-1 TRBV18 16 -
TGTGCCAGCATCGGGGCAGGGACAGGGAATTACGAGCAGTACTTC CASIGAGTGNYEQYF TRBD1 TRBJ2-7 TRBV7-9 15 few